This T cell receptor (beta chain) was captured by sequencing in a study of cytomegalovirus exposure and HLA in healthy donors (dated by TCRdb to between 2016 and 2019). General notes on the study: According to an earlier analysis of around 600 of the donors, some 180 million T cells yielded 90 million to 140 million unique TCR beta sequences and about 300 Gb of sequence data. Approximately 300 gigabases of sequencing data and around 80 million unique TCR sequences made up an early release that covered roughly 670 HLA-typed donors. The genetic ancestry cluster associated with self-reported Caucasian donors included about four fifths of the roughly 400 genotyped donors. The study was designed to test whether signatures of past pathogen exposure could be identified by cataloging public T cell receptors. Using immunosequencing, the study profiled T cell repertoires from around 680 subjects and related those repertoires to cytomegalovirus serostatus. In addition to the first cohort of around 670 subjects, a separate validation cohort of approximately 130 different subjects was used. High-throughput TCR immunosequencing, statistical association of individual TCRs with disease status, and machine learning were combined to predict cytomegalovirus infection status. A later analysis re-analyzed previously published TCR beta repertoires from about 730 donors and added high-resolution HLA genotyping to study TCR occurrence patterns. The later analysis used no new phenotypic data to find candidate immune exposures, relying instead on TCR beta sequences and their occurrence across donors. In an earlier analysis of 500 to 650 of the donors, high-throughput TCR beta sequencing was used to judge whether each TCR beta V gene segment behaved as functional or pseudogenic. Alongside the repertoire data, information on donor age, sex, ethnicity and CMV serostatus was compiled. A later genetic analysis used genome-wide SNP genotypes for about 55% of the 666 donors, treating that subset as a discovery cohort. All discovery cohort repertoires had been generated using a single sequencing platform. Class I and class II HLA loci were covered by the typing at four-digit resolution. Typing coverage varied by locus: about 620-630 donors for A, B, C, DRB1 and DQB1; around 560 for DQA1; 606 for DPA1; under 490 for DPB1. Four to six DR-DQ haplotypes were handled as single units for association and clustering, since linkage in the cohort was strong. On average, roughly 240,000 unique TCR beta nucleotide sequences were sequenced per donor among a few hundred genotyped donors of the cohort, with about 17% of those sequences being non-productive. On the study overall, not on this receptor specifically: Because some donors lacked HLA typing at each locus, the association tests relied only on the typed subset. In a later genetic analysis, a missense DCLRE1C variant was associated with V-gene and J-gene trimming of TCR beta chains, and the association was replicated in an independent cohort. Broadly in line with IMGT annotations, most TCR beta V segments showed up in productive rearrangements about 90% or about 30% of the time in an earlier analysis of around 600 of the donors. Most CMV-associated TCR beta chains appeared to be HLA-restricted in a later analysis, and the HLA associations seemed to be driven largely by CMV exposure. The earlier analysis of approximately 590 of the donors excluded roughly 17 rarely observed V segments, including chromosome 9 orphons, because counts were too low. Linkage disequilibrium might explain the correlated functional status among segregating V segments, but an unknown experimental factor could not be ruled out. According to the authors, the approach could potentially be generalized to other disease states and immunological phenotypes. The presence/absence analyses assumed that sequencing depth was roughly uniform across donors, and that assumption may not be true. Several of the top co-occurrence clusters appeared to be linked to parvovirus B19, influenza, CMV and Epstein-Barr virus, according to a later analysis. Some IMGT-functional V segments, including TRBV6-2 and TRBV6-3, could not be told apart with the 87-base-pair reads, so those segments were excluded. In this cohort, only TCR beta chains were sequenced, and detectable features were limited by the absence of alpha or paired-chain data. The study gave a list of 150 to 200 TCR beta chains associated with cytomegalovirus. Assigning TCR associations to individual alleles was difficult when HLA alleles, especially DR and DQ, strongly co-occurred. At a false discovery rate of 0.05, a later analysis linked about 17,000 TCR beta sequences to specific HLA alleles. Cytomegalovirus status was reported to be diagnosed by the classifier with high specificity and sensitivity in both the original and validation cohorts. Most TCR sequences were observed very rarely across donors, whereas some public TCRs were present in many individuals. A later analysis found that HLA-associated TCR beta chains were more clonally expanded and had lower generation probabilities than equally common non-associated chains. Immune exposure information for the cohort was limited to CMV serostatus. In a later analysis, the rate of TCR association differed among HLA loci, with DRB1 alleles having the most associated TCRs and HLA-C alleles having the fewest. A later genetic analysis reported fewer N-insertions in productive TCRs among donors in an Asian-associated ancestry cluster than the roughly 720-donor mean. A further reported finding was that TCR beta sequences accurately predicted the HLA-A and HLA-B alleles for most subjects in the first cohort. A cluster of highly shared sequence variants was judged likely to be a technical artifact of the sequencing pipeline. A few of the identified cytomegalovirus-associated TCR beta chains were confirmed in vitro to be specific for cytomegalovirus antigens.

About this clone itself: Its antigen is not yet known. One base away there is no much larger clone; base qualities are not given.

The CDR3 contains 11 residues, cysteine and phenylalanine counted. Only CDR3 DNA remains: 33 bases, in frame from the first base. Per the germline V gene, SQVTM is the CDR1 and ANQGSEA is the CDR2. V loses 3 bases of germline sequence and J loses 11 bases, and the interval between the two ends is 13 bases. The library was obtained by the immunoSEQ multiplex PCR assay. The multiplex PCR relied on a mix of 60 forward primers for TCR Vbeta segments and 13 reverse primers for TCR Jbeta segments. The CDR3 region of rearranged TCR beta genes was amplified from genomic DNA by a multiplex PCR assay. The Illumina HiSeq System was used to sequence the amplified TCR beta libraries as 87-base-pair reads. Per the source publication's procedure: A later analysis counted approximately 74 million unique TCR beta chains across the 670 or so repertoires, and 10 million to 12 million of these chains were shared by at least two donors. Raw reads were error-corrected and collapsed into unique sequences with a nearest-neighbor algorithm that merged closely related sequences to remove PCR and sequencing errors. V, D and J gene segments were assigned by aligning CDR3 sequences to IMGT reference sequences. For a sequence to be retained, a match of at least six nucleotides to both a V gene segment and a J gene segment was required. Rearrangements were classified as productive when the CDR3 lacked stop codons and remained in frame with V and J, and all other rearrangements were classified as non-productive. Following IMGT convention, CDR3 was defined as the stretch from the second conserved V-encoded cysteine to the conserved J-encoded phenylalanine. The earlier analysis of approximately 590 of the donors excluded any sequence lacking an unambiguous match to a single V gene segment. An earlier analysis of a few hundred of the donors called V segments functional above 56.7% productive rearrangements and segregating when the between-donor standard deviation exceeded 5%. A statistical classification framework was built for diagnosing cytomegalovirus status from the catalog of TCR beta chain sequences. V and J gene assignment, in a later analysis, came from comparing TCR nucleotide sequences with IMGT/GENE-DB human TR gene sequences. A later analysis assigned CDR3 sequences and most-parsimonious VDJ recombination scenarios with the TCRdist pipeline. In a later analysis, every TCR beta chain was defined by the combination of its CDR3 amino acid sequence and its V-gene family, and reads without a unique V-gene family were dropped. A later analysis removed 592 highly shared, low-generation-probability nucleotide sequences to deal with suspected cross-contamination and a sequencing artifact. In a later analysis, a clonal expansion index was calculated for each public chain from normalized within-repertoire ranks of inferred template counts. In a later analysis, generation probabilities were computed with a VDJ recombination model fitted to out-of-frame rearrangements, and the resulting probabilities were checked against IGoR. A later analysis scored TCR-TCR, TCR-HLA and TCR-CMV co-occurrence with hypergeometric tests, applying a repertoire-size bias correction to TCR pairs. To estimate false discovery rates, a later analysis permuted the HLA or CMV assignments 20 times. A later analysis grouped co-occurring TCRs with DBSCAN, adding TCRdist sequence similarity when clustering within HLA-allele-positive subsets. Repertoires with fewer than 30,000 or more than 120,000 public chains, plus five repertoires with anomalous nucleotide sharing, were excluded from co-occurrence clustering. The table comes from immuneACCESS by way of TCRdb, which keeps in-frame sequences with V and J called. Part of the clones is missing from these tables; in studies checked, under half for an unresolved V gene and the rest for unknown reasons. V, J and clone size reflect that table, while D and trimming were determined from the DNA. The sample yields around 100,000 clones; about four fifths were counted once. The ten largest clones take up less than 4.5% of the sample.

The cohort was made up of around 720 healthy bone marrow donors. Cohort members were all nominally healthy when sampled, although unrecorded immune exposures were likely present. The donor tested CMV seropositive, placing the donor among the roughly 300 seropositive members of the cohort. Each donor provided a peripheral blood sample, and peripheral blood mononuclear cells were used for TCR beta sequencing. Genomic DNA extraction from the blood cell samples was performed with the Qiagen DNeasy Blood Extraction Kit. The sequence is built from TRBV29-1 and TRBJ1-1; no confident D gene assignment can be made. Sequencing used PBMCs. The receptor was isolated from a woman in her sixties or seventies in good health and CMV-seropositive. The CDR3 sequence is CSVDNSLVAFF. The DNA sequence reads TGCAGCGTTGACAACTCACTGGTGGCTTTCTTT.